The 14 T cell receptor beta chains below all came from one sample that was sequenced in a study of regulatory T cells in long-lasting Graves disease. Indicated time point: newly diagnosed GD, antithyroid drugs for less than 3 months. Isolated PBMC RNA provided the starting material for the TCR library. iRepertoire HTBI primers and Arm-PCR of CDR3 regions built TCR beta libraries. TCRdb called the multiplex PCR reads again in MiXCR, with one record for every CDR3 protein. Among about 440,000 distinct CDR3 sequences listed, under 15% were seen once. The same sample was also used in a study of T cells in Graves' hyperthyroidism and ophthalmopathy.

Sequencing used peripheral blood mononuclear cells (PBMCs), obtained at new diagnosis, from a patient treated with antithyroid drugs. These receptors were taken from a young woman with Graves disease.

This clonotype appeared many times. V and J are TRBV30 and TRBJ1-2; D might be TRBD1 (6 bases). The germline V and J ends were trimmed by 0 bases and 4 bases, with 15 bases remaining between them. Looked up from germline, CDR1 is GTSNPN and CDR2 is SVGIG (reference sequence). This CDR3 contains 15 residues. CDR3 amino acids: CAWSVSRGYGYGYTF. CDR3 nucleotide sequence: TGTGCCTGGAGTGTATCAAGGGGGTACGGCTATGGCTACACCTTC.

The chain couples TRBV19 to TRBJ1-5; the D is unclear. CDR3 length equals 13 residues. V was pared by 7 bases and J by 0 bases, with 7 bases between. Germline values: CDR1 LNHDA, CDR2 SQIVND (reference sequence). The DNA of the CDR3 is TGTGCCAGTACCATGTATAGCAATCAGCCCCAGCATTTT. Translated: CASTMYSNQPQHF.

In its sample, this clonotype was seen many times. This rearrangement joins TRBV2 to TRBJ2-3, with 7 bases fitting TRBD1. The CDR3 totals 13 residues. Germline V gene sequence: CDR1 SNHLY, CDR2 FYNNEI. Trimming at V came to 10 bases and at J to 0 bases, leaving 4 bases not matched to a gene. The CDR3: CATPGGSTDTQYF. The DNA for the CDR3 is TGTGCCACCCCAGGGGGAAGCACAGATACGCAGTATTTT. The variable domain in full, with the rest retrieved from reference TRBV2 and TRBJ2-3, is EPEVTQTPSHQVTQMGQEVILRCVPISNHLYFYWYRQILGQKVEFLVSFYNNEISEKSEIFDDQFSVERPDGSNFTLKIRSTKLEDSAMYFCATPGGSTDTQYFGPGTRLTVL.

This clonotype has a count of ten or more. The CDR3 sequence is CASSYDEGAVYEQYF. The CDR3 region has the DNA TGTGCCAGCAGTTACGACGAGGGGGCGGTCTACGAGCAGTACTTC. The chain combines TRBV6-9 with TRBJ2-7, with 7 positions matching TRBD1. V lost 3 bases and J lost 3; bases outside the gene matches: 8. The CDR3 extends over 15 amino acids. CDR1 and CDR2 (germline): MNHGY, SVAAGI.

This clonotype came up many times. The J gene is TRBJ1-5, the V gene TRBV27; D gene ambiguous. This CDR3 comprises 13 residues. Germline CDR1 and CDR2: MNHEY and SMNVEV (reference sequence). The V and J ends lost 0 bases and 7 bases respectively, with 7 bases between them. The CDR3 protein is CASSLSRVQPQHF. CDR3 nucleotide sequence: TGTGCCAGCAGTTTATCGAGGGTCCAGCCCCAGCATTTT.

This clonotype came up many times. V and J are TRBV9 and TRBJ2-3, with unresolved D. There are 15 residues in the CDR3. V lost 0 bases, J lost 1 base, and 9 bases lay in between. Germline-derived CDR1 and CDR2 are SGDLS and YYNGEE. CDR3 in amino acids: CASSVEAGRTDTQYF. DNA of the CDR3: TGTGCCAGCAGCGTAGAGGCAGGACGCACAGATACGCAGTATTTT.

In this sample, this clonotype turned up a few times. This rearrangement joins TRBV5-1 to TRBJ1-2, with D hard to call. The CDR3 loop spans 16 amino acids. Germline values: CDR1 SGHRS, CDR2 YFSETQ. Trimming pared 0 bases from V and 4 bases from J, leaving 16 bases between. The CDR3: CASSLDDLGGFYGYTF. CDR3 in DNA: TGCGCCAGCAGCTTGGACGACTTGGGCGGTTTCTATGGCTACACCTTC.

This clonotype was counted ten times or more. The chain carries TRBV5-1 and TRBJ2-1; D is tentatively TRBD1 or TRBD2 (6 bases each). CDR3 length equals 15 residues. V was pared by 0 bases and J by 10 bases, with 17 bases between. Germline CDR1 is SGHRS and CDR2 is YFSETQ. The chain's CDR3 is CASSLVTGQGGEQFF. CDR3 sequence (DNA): TGCGCCAGCAGCTTGGTGACCGGCCAAGGGGGGGAGCAGTTCTTC.

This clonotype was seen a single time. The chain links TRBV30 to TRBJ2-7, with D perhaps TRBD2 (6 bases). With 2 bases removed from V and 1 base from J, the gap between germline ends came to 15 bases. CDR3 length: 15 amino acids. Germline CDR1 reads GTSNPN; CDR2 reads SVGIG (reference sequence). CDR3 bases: TGTGCCTGGAGTAATGAGGGACTCAAATCCTACGAGCAGTACTTC. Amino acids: CAWSNEGLKSYEQYF.

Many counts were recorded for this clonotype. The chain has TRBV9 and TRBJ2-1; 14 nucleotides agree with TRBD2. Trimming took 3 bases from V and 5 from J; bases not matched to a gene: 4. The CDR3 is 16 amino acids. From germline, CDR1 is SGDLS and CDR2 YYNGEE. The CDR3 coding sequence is TGTGCCAGCAGCGCGCCGGGACTAGCGGGAGACAATGAGCAGTTCTTC. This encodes CASSAPGLAGDNEQFF.

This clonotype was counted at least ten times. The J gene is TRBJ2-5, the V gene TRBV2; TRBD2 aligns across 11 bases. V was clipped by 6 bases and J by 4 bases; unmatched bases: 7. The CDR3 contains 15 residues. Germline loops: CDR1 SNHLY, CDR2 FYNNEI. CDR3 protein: CASRGGTSGGETQYF. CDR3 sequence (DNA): TGTGCCAGCAGGGGCGGGACTAGCGGAGGAGAGACCCAGTACTTC.

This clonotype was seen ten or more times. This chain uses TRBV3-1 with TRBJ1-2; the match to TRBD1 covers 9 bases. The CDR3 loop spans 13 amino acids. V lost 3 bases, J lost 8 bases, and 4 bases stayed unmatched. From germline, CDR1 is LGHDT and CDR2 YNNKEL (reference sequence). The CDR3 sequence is CASSQGQGGGYTF. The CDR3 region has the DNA TGTGCCAGCAGCCAGGGACAGGGCGGAGGCTACACCTTC.

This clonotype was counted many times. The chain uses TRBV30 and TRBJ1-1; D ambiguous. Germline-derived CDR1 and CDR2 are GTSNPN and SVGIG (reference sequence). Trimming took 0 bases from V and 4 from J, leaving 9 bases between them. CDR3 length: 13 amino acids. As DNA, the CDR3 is TGTGCCTGGAGTGTCCTCAGAGGCACTGAAGCTTTCTTT. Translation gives CAWSVLRGTEAFF.

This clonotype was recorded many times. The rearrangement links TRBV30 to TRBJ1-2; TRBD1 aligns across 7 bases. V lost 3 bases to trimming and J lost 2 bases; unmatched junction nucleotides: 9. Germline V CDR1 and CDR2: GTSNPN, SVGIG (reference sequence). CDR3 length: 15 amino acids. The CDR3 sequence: CAWRTLRGLNYGYTF. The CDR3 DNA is TGTGCCTGGAGGACCCTCAGGGGGTTGAACTATGGCTACACCTTC. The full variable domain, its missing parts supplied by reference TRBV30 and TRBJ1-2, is SQTIHQWPATLVQPVGSPLSLECTVEGTSNPNLYWYRQAAGRGLQLLFYSVGIGQISSEVPQNLSASRPQDRQFILSSKKLLLSDSGFYLCAWRTLRGLNYGYTFGSGTRLTVV.